This passage covers 2 T cell receptor beta chains from one sample sequenced in a study of shared clonotypes between healthy human individuals. CD8 cells regarded as naive lacked CD45RO, were positively chosen for CCR7, and omitted terminally differentiated effector memory CD45RA+ cells. The repertoire was sequenced with immunoSEQ multiplex PCR; TCRdb's copy has only in-frame clones and lacks some. The sample shows 600,000 or so clones, roughly 98% of them seen only once. Sequenced input: naive CD8+ T cells sorted from blood. These receptors were collected from a man aged 30 to 45 in good health.

This clone was counted once. The gene calls are TRBV4-1 and TRBJ2-1; D unresolved. Germline assignment: CDR1 MGHRA and CDR2 YSYEKL. V lost 0 bases and J 8 bases, leaving 11 bases between the germline ends. The CDR3 has 14 amino acids. The CDR3 DNA reads as TGCGCCAGCAGCCAAGAACCTATATCGGATGAGCAGTTCTTC. Protein sequence: CASSQEPISDEQFF.

The gene calls are TRBV29-1 and TRBJ1-1; 10 positions match TRBD1. The ends lost 5 bases at V and 5 bases at J; junction bases unmatched: 5. Germline-derived CDR1 and CDR2 are SQVTM and ANQGSEA. The CDR3 is made up of 13 amino acids. Here the CDR3 DNA reads TGCAGCGTTTTGACAGGGGGCGGAACTGAAGCTTTCTTT. Protein sequence: CSVLTGGGTEAFF.